Each of the 20 T cell receptor beta chains below was sequenced from the same sample in a study of vaccination effects on CD4 cells after COVID-19. The ViraFEST assay expanded antigen-specific CD4+ T cells with viral peptide pools before sequencing. When about ten days of culture had elapsed, CD4+ T cells were isolated. Either the mRNA-1273 or the BNT162b2 vaccine was given to participants as two doses. No antigen has been identified for these receptors. The table came from immunoSEQ multiplex PCR; TCRdb's copy has only in-frame clones and leaves some out. The sample lists about 72,000 clones; about 80% were seen once. The input for sequencing was CD4+ T cells from PBMCs cultured with HCoV-229E spike peptides, taken after COVID-19 vaccination. These receptors were taken from a human donor who received a COVID-19 vaccine.

This rearrangement joins TRBV7-8 to TRBJ2-1, with D tentatively TRBD1 or TRBD2 (6 bases each). CDR1 and CDR2 from the germline V gene are SGHVS and FQNEAQ. The germline V and J ends were trimmed by 5 bases and 8 bases, with 25 bases remaining between them. This CDR3 has 17 amino acids. The CDR3 DNA sequence: TGTGCCAGCAGCCCCGTAGGGGGGAGTGTTCTAGGGGATGAGCAGTTCTTC. Its protein is CASSPVGGSVLGDEQFF.

The CDR3 spells CASSSLQGAGELFF. The CDR3 DNA sequence: TGTGCCAGCAGCTCACTACAGGGGGCCGGGGAGCTGTTTTTT. The gene calls are TRBV5-6 and TRBJ2-2; 8 nucleotides line up with TRBD1. V shed 3 bases, J shed 6 bases, and the junction held 4 bases outside the gene matches. Germline-derived CDR1 and CDR2 are SGHDT and YYEEEE. The CDR3 is 14 residues long. The full variable domain, its missing parts supplied by reference TRBV5-6 and TRBJ2-2, is DAGVTQSPTHLIKTRGQQVTLRCSPKSGHDTVSWYQQALGQGPQFIFQYYEEEERQRGNFPDRFSGHQFPNYSSELNVNALLLGDSALYLCASSSLQGAGELFFGEGSRLTVL.

V gene TRBV5-4 combines with J gene TRBJ2-6; D unresolved. Germline loops: CDR1 SGHNT, CDR2 YYREEE (reference sequence). CDR3 length: 16 residues. Trimming removed 1 base at V and 2 bases at J, with 10 bases between. The CDR3 DNA sequence: TGTGCCAGCAGCTTGACGACAAGCCCTGGGGCCAACGTCCTGACTTTC. It encodes CASSLTTSPGANVLTF.

The CDR3 region is CASRPTGLFNYGYTF. The CDR3 DNA follows: TGTGCCAGCCGGCCGACAGGACTCTTTAACTATGGCTACACCTTC. The chain carries TRBV5-5 and TRBJ1-2, with D tentatively TRBD1 (6 bases). V lost 7 bases and J lost 1, with 17 bases in between. The CDR3 consists of 15 residues. From germline, CDR1 is SGHKS and CDR2 YYEKEE (reference sequence). The full variable domain, rest sourced from reference TRBV5-5 and TRBJ1-2, is DAGVTQSPTHLIKTRGQQVTLRCSPISGHKSVSWYQQVLGQGPQFIFQYYEKEERGRGNFPDRFSARQFPNYSSELNVNALLLGDSALYLCASRPTGLFNYGYTFGSGTRLTVV.

A single count supports this clone. This chain connects TRBV11-2 to TRBJ1-5; a possible D gene is TRBD1 (6 bases). The CDR3 runs 17 residues. Germline lookup yields CDR1 SGHAT and CDR2 FQNNGV. V dropped 4 bases and J dropped 1 base, with 17 bases sitting between them. The CDR3 region is CASSSNGGGSSNQPQHF. Here the CDR3 DNA reads TGTGCCAGCAGCTCGAACGGGGGGGGCTCCAGCAATCAGCCCCAGCATTTT.

This clone was found once. The J gene is TRBJ2-4, the V gene TRBV7-9, with D tentatively TRBD1 (7 bases). V lost 1 base and J 9 bases, leaving 10 bases between the germline ends. Germline values: CDR1 SEHNR, CDR2 FQNEAQ (reference sequence). This CDR3 comprises 13 residues. The CDR3 sequence: CASSLGQGGIQYF. As DNA, the CDR3 is TGTGCCAGCAGCTTAGGGCAGGGGGGCATTCAGTACTTC.

Only a few counts were recorded for this clone. The genes are TRBV30 and TRBJ1-4; maybe TRBD1 (5 bases). The CDR3 is made up of 13 amino acids. Trimming pared 8 bases from V and 5 bases from J, leaving 15 bases between. CDR1 is GTSNPN, CDR2 SVGIG, per germline (reference sequence). The CDR3 is CATTGTSNEKLFF. Written as DNA, the CDR3 is TGTGCCACTACCGGGACCTCGAATGAAAAACTGTTTTTT.

The rearrangement links TRBV30 to TRBJ2-6; TRBD2 might be the D (5 bases). Germline values: CDR1 GTSNPN, CDR2 SVGIG (reference sequence). The CDR3 totals 14 residues. The ends were cut back, 4 bases at V and 4 bases at J, with 11 bases in the middle. In nucleotides, the CDR3 is TGTGCCTGGATGAGAGGGCTAGGGGCCAACGTCCTGACTTTC. Protein product: CAWMRGLGANVLTF.

The chain joins TRBV27 to TRBJ2-1; a possible D gene is TRBD1 (5 bases). Per the germline V gene, CDR1 is MNHEY and CDR2 is SMNVEV (reference sequence). This CDR3 is 14 amino acids long. V was cut by 6 bases and J by 6 bases, with 15 bases left in between. CDR3 sequence: CASSPLFTGNEQFF. The CDR3, as DNA: TGTGCCAGCAGCCCCCTGTTTACAGGCAATGAGCAGTTCTTC.

This clone turned up a few times. For the CDR3, the DNA is TGTGCCAGCAGCTTAAGGTTAGGGGTTAGCAATCAGCCCCAGCATTTT. Translated, it gives CASSLRLGVSNQPQHF. This sequence joins TRBV7-8 and TRBJ1-5, with D perhaps matching TRBD1 (5 bases). The CDR3 extends over 16 amino acids. Deletions cut 2 bases from V and 0 bases from J, with 11 bases between. The germline CDR1 and CDR2 sequences are SGHVS and FQNEAQ.

The chain recombines TRBV7-2 with TRBJ2-3; TRBD2 is a possible D gene (6 bases). V lost 2 bases and J lost 2, with 11 bases in between. This CDR3 is built from 15 residues. Germline V CDR1 and CDR2: SGHTA, FQGNSA. CDR3 residues: CASSLYGGNTDTQYF. Written as DNA, the CDR3 is TGTGCCAGCAGCTTATATGGCGGGAACACAGATACGCAGTATTTT.

This clone was found once. The chain has TRBV4-1 and TRBJ1-2; perhaps TRBD1 as D (5 bases). The CDR3 sequence is 16 residues long. V was clipped by 1 base and J by 5 bases, with 17 bases between them. Germline CDR1 is MGHRA and CDR2 is YSYEKL. CDR3 protein: CASSQGDGYRGYGYTF. The DNA for the CDR3 is TGCGCCAGCAGCCAAGGGGACGGATATCGGGGGTATGGCTACACCTTC.

The V gene is TRBV7-9, the J gene TRBJ1-1; 7 bases align to TRBD1. The V gene end was trimmed by 4 bases and the J gene end by 0 bases; junction bases not matched to a gene: 5. This CDR3 is 15 amino acids long. Germline V gives CDR1 SEHNR, CDR2 FQNEAQ (reference sequence). This CDR3 reads CASSSGQNMNTEAFF. The CDR3 DNA is TGTGCCAGCAGCTCGGGACAGAACATGAACACTGAAGCTTTCTTT.

This chain links TRBV7-8 with TRBJ2-5; D gene ambiguous. Germline assignment: CDR1 SGHVS and CDR2 FQNEAQ. The CDR3 consists of 13 residues. V lost 5 bases and J 1 base, leaving 8 bases between the germline ends. In nucleotides, the CDR3 is TGTGCCAGCAGCCTCCGGCCCCAAGAGACCCAGTACTTC. Residues: CASSLRPQETQYF.

The CDR3 sequence is CASRYIAWEQYV. The CDR3 DNA reads as TGTGCCAGCAGGTACATAGCATGGGAGCAGTACGTC. The chain links TRBV3-1 (or the pseudogene TRBV3-2) to TRBJ2-7; D remains ambiguous. V gave up 6 bases and J gave up 7 bases, with 13 bases separating them. Germline V gives CDR1 LGHDT, CDR2 YNNKEL (reference sequence). The CDR3 runs 12 residues.

The CDR3 here is CASSQKQGAIDYGYTF. The CDR3 DNA reads TGTGCCAGCAGCCAAAAACAGGGGGCGATCGACTATGGCTACACCTTC. The V call is TRBV4-2, the J call TRBJ1-2; 9 bases fit TRBD1. V was clipped by 2 bases and J by 3 bases; unmatched bases: 7. CDR1 is LGHNA and CDR2 is YNFKEQ in the germline V gene. This CDR3 is built from 16 residues.

The chain's CDR3 is CASSLFAPVGGYNSPLHF. The CDR3 DNA reads TGTGCCAGCAGCTTATTCGCCCCCGTGGGGGGCTATAATTCACCCCTCCACTTT. The V call is TRBV7-3, the J call TRBJ1-6; possible D gene TRBD1, 5 bases. V lost 2 bases and J 3 bases, leaving 17 bases between the germline ends. The germline CDR1 and CDR2 sequences are SGHTA and FQGTGA. The CDR3 sequence is 18 residues long. Looking up the rest from reference TRBV7-3 and TRBJ1-6 gives the full variable domain: GAGVSQTPSNKVTEKGKYVELRCDPISGHTALYWYRQSLGQGPEFLIYFQGTGAADDSGLPNDRFFAVRPEGSVSTLKIQRTERGDSAVYLCASSLFAPVGGYNSPLHFGNGTRLTVT.

The chain carries TRBV7-2 and TRBJ2-1; D is unresolved. The germline V gene encodes CDR1 SGHTA and CDR2 FQGNSA. This CDR3 is built from 13 residues. The germline V and J ends were trimmed by 5 bases and 6 bases, with 11 bases remaining between them. In DNA, the CDR3 is TGTGCCAGCAGCCAGACGGACCTCAATGAGCAGTTCTTC. Protein: CASSQTDLNEQFF. Based on the CDR3 plus reference TRBV7-2 and TRBJ2-1, the full variable domain is GAGVSQSPSNKVTEKGKDVELRCDPISGHTALYWYRQSLGQGLEFLIYFQGNSAPDKSGLPSDRFSAERTGGSVSTLTIQRTQQEDSAVYLCASSQTDLNEQFFGPGTRLTVL.

V is TRBV14 and J is TRBJ2-7, with D unclear. Germline lookup yields CDR1 SGHDN and CDR2 FVKESK. CDR3 length equals 13 residues. V lost 0 bases and J 4 bases, leaving 7 bases between the germline ends. This CDR3 reads CASSQDWGYEQYV. The CDR3 DNA follows: TGTGCCAGCAGCCAAGATTGGGGATACGAGCAGTACGTC.

The chain employs TRBV18 and TRBJ2-3; D gene unclear. Germline-derived CDR1 and CDR2 are KGHSH and LQKENI. The CDR3 extends over 13 amino acids. V was shortened by 3 bases and J by 3 bases, with 7 bases between the two germline ends. DNA of the CDR3: TGTGCCAGCTCACCTGCGAGTACAGATACGCAGTATTTT. Amino acids: CASSPASTDTQYF.